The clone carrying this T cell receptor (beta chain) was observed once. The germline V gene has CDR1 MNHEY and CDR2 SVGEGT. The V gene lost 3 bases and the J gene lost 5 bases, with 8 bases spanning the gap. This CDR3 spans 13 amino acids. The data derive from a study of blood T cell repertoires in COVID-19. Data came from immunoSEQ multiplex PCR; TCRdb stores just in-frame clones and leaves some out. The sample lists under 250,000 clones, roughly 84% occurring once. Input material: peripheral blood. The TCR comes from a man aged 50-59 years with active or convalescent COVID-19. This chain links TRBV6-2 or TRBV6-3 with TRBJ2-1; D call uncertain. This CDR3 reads CASSYGINNEQFF. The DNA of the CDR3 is TGTGCCAGCAGTTATGGCATAAACAATGAGCAGTTCTTC.